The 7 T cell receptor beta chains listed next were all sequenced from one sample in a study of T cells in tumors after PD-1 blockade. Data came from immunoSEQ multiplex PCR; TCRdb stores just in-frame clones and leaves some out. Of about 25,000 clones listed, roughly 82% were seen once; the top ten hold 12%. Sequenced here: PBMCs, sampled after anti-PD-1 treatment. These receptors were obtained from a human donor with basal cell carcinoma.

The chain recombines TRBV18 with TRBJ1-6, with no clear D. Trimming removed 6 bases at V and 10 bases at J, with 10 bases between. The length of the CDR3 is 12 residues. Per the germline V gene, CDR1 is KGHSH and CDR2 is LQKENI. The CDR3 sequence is CASSEPPSPLHF. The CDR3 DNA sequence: TGTGCCAGCTCCGAGCCACCCTCACCCCTCCACTTT.

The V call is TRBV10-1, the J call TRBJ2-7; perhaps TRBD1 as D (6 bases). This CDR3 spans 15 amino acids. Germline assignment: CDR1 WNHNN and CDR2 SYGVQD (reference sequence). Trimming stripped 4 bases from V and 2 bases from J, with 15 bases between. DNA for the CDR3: TGCGCCAGCAGTGTAGTGACAGGTGATCCCTACGAGCAGTACTTC. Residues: CASSVVTGDPYEQYF.

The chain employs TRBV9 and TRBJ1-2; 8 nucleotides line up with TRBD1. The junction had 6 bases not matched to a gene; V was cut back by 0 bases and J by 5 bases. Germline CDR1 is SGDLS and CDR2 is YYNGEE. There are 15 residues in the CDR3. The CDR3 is CASSVGADRAYGYTF. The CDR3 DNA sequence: TGTGCCAGCAGCGTAGGGGCGGACAGGGCGTATGGCTACACCTTC.

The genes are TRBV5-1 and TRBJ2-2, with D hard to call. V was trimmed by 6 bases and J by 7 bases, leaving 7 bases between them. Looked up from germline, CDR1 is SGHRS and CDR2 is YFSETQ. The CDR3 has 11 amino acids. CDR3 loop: CASTLSGELFF. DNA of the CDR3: TGCGCCAGCACCCTTAGCGGGGAGCTGTTTTTT.

The chain's CDR3 is CASSYRGNYNEQFF. CDR3 nucleotides: TGTGCCAGCAGTTACAGGGGTAACTACAATGAGCAGTTCTTC. This chain links TRBV11-1 with TRBJ2-1; TRBD1 aligns across 7 bases. V gave up 6 bases and J gave up 3 bases; unmatched junction bases: 5. This CDR3 spans 14 amino acids. Germline V gene data show CDR1 as SGHAT and CDR2 as FQDESV (reference sequence).

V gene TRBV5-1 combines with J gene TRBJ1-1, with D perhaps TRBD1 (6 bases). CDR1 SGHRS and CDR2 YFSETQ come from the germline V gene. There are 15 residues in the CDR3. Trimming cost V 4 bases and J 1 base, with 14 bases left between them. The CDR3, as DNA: TGCGCCAGCAGCGTACAACAGGGACCGAACACTGAAGCTTTCTTT. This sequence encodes CASSVQQGPNTEAFF.

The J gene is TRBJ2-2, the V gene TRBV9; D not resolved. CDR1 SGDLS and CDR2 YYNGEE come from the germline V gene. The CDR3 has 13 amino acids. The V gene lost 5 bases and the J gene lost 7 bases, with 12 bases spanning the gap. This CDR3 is CASSSRIGGELFF. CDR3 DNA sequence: TGTGCCAGCAGTTCTCGAATAGGCGGGGAGCTGTTTTTT. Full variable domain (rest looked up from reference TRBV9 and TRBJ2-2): DSGVTQTPKHLITATGQRVTLRCSPRSGDLSVYWYQQSLDQGLQFLIQYYNGEERAKGNILERFSAQQFPDLHSELNLSSLELGDSALYFCASSSRIGGELFFGEGSRLTVL.